These 12 T cell receptor beta chains were all obtained from the same sample, sequenced in a study of identical twins. MiXCR, run by TCRdb on the 5' RACE reads, gives a single entry per CDR3 protein. Of about 920,000 distinct CDR3 sequences listed, more than 9% are singletons. These sequences were also reported in another study, on yellow fever vaccine responses in identical twins.

Sequencing was done on a sample of PBMCs. These receptors all come from a woman aged 18-29 years in good health.

The table lists this clonotype with a few counts. The chain employs TRBV6-5 and TRBJ2-1; 7 bases map to TRBD2. V lost 2 bases and J lost 8; bases outside the gene matches: 9. The CDR3 contains 15 residues. Per germline, CDR1 MNHEY and CDR2 SVGAGI. The CDR3 DNA reads TGTGCCAGCAGTTACAAAGGGACTACGATCTATGAGCAGTTCTTC. Translating gives CASSYKGTTIYEQFF.

This clonotype showed up just a few times. The rearrangement joins TRBV5-1 to TRBJ2-3, with D tentatively TRBD1 (5 bases). There are 14 residues in the CDR3. Trimming stripped 1 base from V and 5 bases from J, with 11 bases between. The V gene's germline CDR1 is SGHRS and CDR2 YFSETQ. Here the CDR3 DNA reads TGCGCCAGCAGCTTGTTAGGGGATGGAGATACGCAGTATTTT. The encoded protein is CASSLLGDGDTQYF.

In its sample, this clonotype was seen many times. V gene TRBV12-3 or TRBV12-4 combines with J gene TRBJ2-7; TRBD2 matches 8 bases. This CDR3 is 15 amino acids long. V dropped 6 bases and J dropped 3; count of bases not matched to a gene: 10. CDR3 sequence (DNA): TGTGCCAGCAGGCCAAATGTAGCGGGACGCTACGAGCAGTACTTC. It encodes CASRPNVAGRYEQYF.

The table lists this clonotype with a few counts. It is unclear where the CDR3 begins or ends on the DNA, so no DNA is shown, and the CDR3 is as TCRdb lists it. The chain recombines TRBV12-3 or TRBV12-4 with TRBJ2-3; the DNA was not compared with TRBD2, the D call given in the table. From its first to its last residue, the CDR3 has 16 amino acids. CDR3 in amino acids: CASSSSTRVTGDTQYF.

The chain recombines TRBV12-3 or TRBV12-4 with TRBJ1-2; TRBD1 agrees at 10 bases. V dropped 5 bases and J dropped 4; count of bases not matched to a gene: 7. The length of the CDR3 is 15 residues. The CDR3 sequence is CASSPGTGAGYGYTF. The CDR3 nucleotides are TGTGCCAGCAGTCCGGGGACAGGGGCTGGCTATGGCTACACCTTC.

The chain combines TRBV20-1 with TRBJ2-1, with D unclear. Trimming took off 0 bases at V and 10 bases at J, with 10 bases between the two ends. This CDR3 spans 12 amino acids. Germline V gives CDR1 DFQATT, CDR2 SNEGSKA (reference sequence). The DNA of the CDR3 is TGCAGTGCTAGAGAGGGCACGCCGGAGCAGTTCTTC. Protein sequence: CSAREGTPEQFF.

J is TRBJ2-6 and V is TRBV20-1, with TRBD1 matching over 7 bases. This CDR3 has 16 residues. From germline, CDR1 is DFQATT and CDR2 SNEGSKA (reference sequence). The V and J ends lost 2 bases and 2 bases, in that order; junction bases with no gene match: 6. The CDR3 DNA sequence: TGCAGTGCTAGACACTCACAGGGGACTGGGGCCAACGTCCTGACTTTC. Residues: CSARHSQGTGANVLTF.

This chain uses TRBV7-2 with TRBJ2-5; 9 bases line up with TRBD2. The V and J ends lost 0 bases and 3 bases, in that order; junction bases with no gene match: 5. Looked up from germline, CDR1 is SGHTA and CDR2 is FQGNSA. The CDR3 runs 16 residues. The CDR3 bases are TGTGCCAGCAGCTTAGCGTTGTCTAGCGGGAAAGAGACCCAGTACTTC. Encoded protein: CASSLALSSGKETQYF.

This clonotype was observed a handful of times. The CDR3 DNA sequence: TGTGCCAGCATCCAAAACCTGCTTAGGAATGAGCAGTTCTTC. This sequence encodes CASIQNLLRNEQFF. The chain employs TRBV12-3 or TRBV12-4 and TRBJ2-1; D gene unclear. This CDR3 is built from 14 residues. Trimming took off 7 bases at V and 7 bases at J, with 17 bases between the two ends.

V gene TRBV7-6 combines with J gene TRBJ2-1; TRBD2 matches 8 bases. Germline V gene lookup returns CDR1 SGHVS and CDR2 FNYEAQ. This CDR3 spans 16 amino acids. Losses at the gene ends were 1 base for V and 4 bases for J; bases not matched to a gene: 6. CDR3 in DNA: TGTGCCAGCAGCTTAGGGGAGCGGGGGCCTTACAATGAGCAGTTCTTC. Amino acids: CASSLGERGPYNEQFF.

This clonotype was recorded at least ten times. This CDR3 is CATSRDVGDRVAGNTIYF. In DNA form, the CDR3 reads TGTGCCACCAGCAGAGATGTGGGGGACAGGGTCGCTGGAAACACCATATATTTT. The chain links TRBV15 to TRBJ1-3; 9 positions agree with TRBD1. Germline-derived CDR1 and CDR2 are LNHNV and YYDKDF (reference sequence). V was pared by 0 bases and J by 2 bases, with 8 bases of the junction left unmatched. This CDR3 has 18 amino acids.

This clonotype has ten or more counts. Here the CDR3 DNA reads TGTGCCAGCAGCTCCTCCGGGACCAACACCGGGGAGCTGTTTTTT. As protein: CASSSSGTNTGELFF. This chain connects TRBV7-3 to TRBJ2-2, with D possibly being TRBD1 or TRBD2 (5 bases each). The germline gives CDR1 SGHTA, CDR2 FQGTGA. Trimming left V 4 bases short and J 2 bases short, with 11 bases between. The CDR3 runs 15 residues. The variable domain in full, completed from reference TRBV7-3 and TRBJ2-2, reads GAGVSQTPSNKVTEKGKYVELRCDPISGHTALYWYRQSLGQGPEFLIYFQGTGAADDSGLPNDRFFAVRPEGSVSTLKIQRTERGDSAVYLCASSSSGTNTGELFFGEGSRLTVL.